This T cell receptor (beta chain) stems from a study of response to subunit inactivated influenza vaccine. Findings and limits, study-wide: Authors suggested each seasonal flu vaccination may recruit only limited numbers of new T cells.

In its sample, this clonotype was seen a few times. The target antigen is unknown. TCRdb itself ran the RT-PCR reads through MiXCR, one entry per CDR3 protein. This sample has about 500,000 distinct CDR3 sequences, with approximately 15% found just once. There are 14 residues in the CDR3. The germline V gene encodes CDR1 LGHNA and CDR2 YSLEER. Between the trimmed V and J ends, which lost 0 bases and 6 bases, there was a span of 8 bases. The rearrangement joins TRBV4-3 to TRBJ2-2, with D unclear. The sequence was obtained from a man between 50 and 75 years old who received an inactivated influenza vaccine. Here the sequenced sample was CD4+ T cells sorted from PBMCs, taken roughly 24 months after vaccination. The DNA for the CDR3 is TGCGCCAGCAGCCAAGAACTTCGTGCCGGGGAGCTGTTTTTT. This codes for CASSQELRAGELFF.